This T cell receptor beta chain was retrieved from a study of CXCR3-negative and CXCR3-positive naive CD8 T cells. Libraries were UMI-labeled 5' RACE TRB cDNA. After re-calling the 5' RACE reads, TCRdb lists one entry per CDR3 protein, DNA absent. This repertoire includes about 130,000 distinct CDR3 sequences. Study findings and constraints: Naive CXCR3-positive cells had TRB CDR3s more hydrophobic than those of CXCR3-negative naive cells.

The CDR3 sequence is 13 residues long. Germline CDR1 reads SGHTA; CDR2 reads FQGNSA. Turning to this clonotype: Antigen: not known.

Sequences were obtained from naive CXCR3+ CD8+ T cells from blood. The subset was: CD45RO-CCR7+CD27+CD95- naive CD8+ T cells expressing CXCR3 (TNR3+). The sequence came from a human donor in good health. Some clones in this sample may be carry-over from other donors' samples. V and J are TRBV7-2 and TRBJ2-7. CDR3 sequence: CASSRGSSYEQYF.